These 13 T cell receptor beta chains share one sample of origin, sequenced in a study of blood T cell repertoires in COVID-19. Here immunoSEQ multiplex PCR was the method, and the copy in TCRdb shows in-frame clones only, minus some. Of approximately 430,000 clones listed, roughly 90% are singletons. Sequencing was performed on peripheral blood. These receptor sequences come from a woman under 40 with active or convalescent COVID-19.

V usage is TRBV10-3 and J usage is TRBJ1-1; 7 bases align to TRBD1. Germline CDR1 and CDR2: ENHRY and SYGVKD. V lost 5 bases, J lost 3 bases, and 6 bases stayed unmatched. The CDR3 covers 14 residues. Here the CDR3 DNA reads TGTGCCATCAGTACGACAGGGTCGGACACTGAAGCTTTCTTT. It translates to CAISTTGSDTEAFF.

The chain links TRBV5-1 to TRBJ2-3, with 8 nucleotides matching TRBD1. CDR1 SGHRS and CDR2 YFSETQ come from the germline V gene. Germline trimming cut 2 bases from V and 5 bases from J; bases unmatched to any gene: 7. This CDR3 region has 15 residues. The CDR3 is CASSLPGQARDTQYF. The CDR3 coding sequence is TGCGCCAGCAGCTTACCGGGACAGGCTCGAGATACGCAGTATTTT.

V gene TRBV7-9 combines with J gene TRBJ2-1; possible D gene TRBD1, 7 bases. The CDR3 length is 19 residues. Germline CDR1 reads SEHNR; CDR2 reads FQNEAQ (reference sequence). With 2 bases removed from V and 0 bases from J, the gap between germline ends came to 20 bases. Here the CDR3 DNA reads TGTGCCAGCAGCTTACGACAGGGCCGGGACTTTAGCTCCTACAATGAGCAGTTCTTC. Amino acid sequence: CASSLRQGRDFSSYNEQFF.

V usage is TRBV28 and J usage is TRBJ1-2; 8 positions match TRBD1. V shed 4 bases and J 4 bases; nucleotides not matched to a gene: 8. The CDR3 contains 15 residues. Germline CDR1 MDHEN, CDR2 SYDVKM. The CDR3 DNA is TGTGCCAGCAGTTCCACAGGACAGGGCCGCTATGGCTACACCTTC. Translation: CASSSTGQGRYGYTF.

CDR3 sequence reads: CASSLDSGATGNTIYF. CDR3 DNA: TGCGCCAGCAGCTTGGATTCAGGTGCTACTGGAAACACCATATATTTT. The chain couples TRBV5-1 to TRBJ1-3; D not resolved. Germline CDR1 reads SGHRS; CDR2 reads YFSETQ. CDR3 length: 16 residues. Trimming cost V 0 bases and J 2 bases, with 12 bases left between them.

The J gene is TRBJ1-2, the V gene TRBV6-2 or TRBV6-3; the D gene is possibly TRBD1 (5 bases). CDR3 length: 15 amino acids. V lost 2 bases, J lost 4 bases, and 14 bases lay in between. Germline V lookup: CDR1 MNHEY, CDR2 SVGEGT. The CDR3: CASSYGQGYSYGYTF. The CDR3 DNA sequence: TGTGCCAGCAGTTACGGGCAGGGCTACAGCTATGGCTACACCTTC.

This sequence joins TRBV24-1 and TRBJ2-1, with 8 bases matching TRBD2. V lost 3 bases and J lost 8; bases outside the gene matches: 8. Germline V lookup: CDR1 KGHDR, CDR2 SFDVKD. This CDR3 has 15 amino acids. CDR3 in amino acids: CATSDRAGGDDEQFF. Written as DNA, the CDR3 is TGTGCCACCAGTGATCGGGCGGGAGGTGATGATGAGCAGTTCTTC.

The chain uses TRBV3-1 (or the pseudogene TRBV3-2) and TRBJ2-2; D is unresolved. The germline CDR1 and CDR2 sequences are LGHDT and YNNKEL (reference sequence). V was cut by 2 bases and J by 2 bases, with 9 bases left in between. The CDR3 runs to 15 residues. The DNA of the CDR3 is TGTGCCAGCAGCCAACATATACAAAACACCGGGGAGCTGTTTTTT. Its translation: CASSQHIQNTGELFF.

This chain joins TRBV10-3 and TRBJ2-2, with a weak D call TRBD1 (6 bases). The ends were cut back, 10 bases at V and 1 base at J, with 10 bases in the middle. Per the germline V gene, CDR1 is ENHRY and CDR2 is SYGVKD. The CDR3 runs to 13 residues. The CDR3 coding sequence is TGTGCCACCCGGACAGAGAACACCGGGGAGCTGTTTTTT. Translating gives CATRTENTGELFF.

This chain uses TRBV4-1 with TRBJ2-3; 8 bases are a match to TRBD1. V lost 1 base to trimming and J lost 1 base; unmatched junction nucleotides: 7. CDR3 length equals 17 residues. Looked up from germline, CDR1 is MGHRA and CDR2 is YSYEKL. The CDR3 DNA reads as TGCGCCAGCAGCCAAGGTTGGGGGACAGGCGGCACAGATACGCAGTATTTT. Translating it yields CASSQGWGTGGTDTQYF.

This sequence joins TRBV10-3 and TRBJ1-5, with TRBD1 matching 9 bases. The V gene end was trimmed by 0 bases and the J gene end by 2 bases; junction bases not matched to a gene: 17. This CDR3 is 21 amino acids long. Germline V gene lookup returns CDR1 ENHRY and CDR2 SYGVKD. The CDR3 coding sequence is TGTGCCATCAGTGAGTCGAAGTTGGTGACAGGGGGTTTGTTTGGCAATCAGCCCCAGCATTTT. Protein: CAISESKLVTGGLFGNQPQHF.

The chain recombines TRBV11-2 with TRBJ1-5; D is possibly TRBD1 (5 bases). CDR1 is SGHAT and CDR2 is FQNNGV in the germline V gene. Trimming shortened V by 0 bases and J by 7 bases, and 10 bases separated the two germline ends. This CDR3 is 14 amino acids long. As DNA, the CDR3 is TGTGCCAGCAGCTTAGAGGGCGGGACGCAGCCCCAGCATTTT. It yields the protein CASSLEGGTQPQHF.

The chain links TRBV19 to TRBJ1-5; D is unclear. The CDR3 spans 21 residues. V dropped 4 bases and J dropped 2 bases, with 30 bases sitting between them. Germline V lookup: CDR1 LNHDA, CDR2 SQIVND (reference sequence). The CDR3: CASSNPSPGLKGFVGNQPQHF. CDR3 bases: TGTGCCAGTAGTAACCCTAGTCCAGGACTAAAGGGTTTTGTGGGCAATCAGCCCCAGCATTTT.